The 2 T cell receptor beta chains below come from one sample, sequenced in a study of neurological immune-mediated disorders (dated by TCRdb to about 2019). Library construction relied on 5' RACE. Sequenced on an Illumina HiSeq 2500. Using fastp trimming at Q25 and MiXCR clonotype assembly, TCRdb reanalyzed the public sequencing data and kept in-frame beta chains. CDR3 protein duplicates are merged, each entry listing the most common genes and DNA. The sample records approximately 46,000 distinct CDR3 sequences, approximately 2.8% of which are singletons. Clones ranked in the top ten supply roughly 16% of the sample. The sample taken for sequencing was PBMCs. Receptor source: a woman aged 45 to 65 with multiple sclerosis.

This clonotype was seen repeatedly, ten times or more. The DNA of the CDR3 is TGTGCCAGCAGATTACAGGGGAGGGAAAACATTCAGTACTTC. Protein sequence: CASRLQGRENIQYF. J is TRBJ2-4 and V is TRBV13, with D tentatively TRBD1 or TRBD2 (7 bases each). The germline V gene has CDR1 PRHDT and CDR2 FYEKMQ (reference sequence). This CDR3 spans 14 amino acids. Trimming removed 6 bases from V and 5 bases from J, with 14 bases in between.

This clonotype has ten or more counts. V gene TRBV12-3 or TRBV12-4 combines with J gene TRBJ2-7; D gene unclear. The CDR3 sequence is 16 residues long. Trimming cost V 5 bases and J 1 base, with 18 bases left between them. CDR3 DNA: TGTGCCAGCAGTACCTCTGCGGACCACCCATCCTACGAGCAGTACTTC. It specifies CASSTSADHPSYEQYF.